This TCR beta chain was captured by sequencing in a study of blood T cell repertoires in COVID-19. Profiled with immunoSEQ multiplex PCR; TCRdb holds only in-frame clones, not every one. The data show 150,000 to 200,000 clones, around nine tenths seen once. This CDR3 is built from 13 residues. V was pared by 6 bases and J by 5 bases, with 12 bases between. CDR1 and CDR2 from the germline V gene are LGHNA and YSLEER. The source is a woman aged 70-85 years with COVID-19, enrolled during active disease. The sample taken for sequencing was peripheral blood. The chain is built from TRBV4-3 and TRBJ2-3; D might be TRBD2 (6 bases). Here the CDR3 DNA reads TGCGCCAGCAGGCGACTAGGTGTAGATACGCAGTATTTT. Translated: CASRRLGVDTQYF.